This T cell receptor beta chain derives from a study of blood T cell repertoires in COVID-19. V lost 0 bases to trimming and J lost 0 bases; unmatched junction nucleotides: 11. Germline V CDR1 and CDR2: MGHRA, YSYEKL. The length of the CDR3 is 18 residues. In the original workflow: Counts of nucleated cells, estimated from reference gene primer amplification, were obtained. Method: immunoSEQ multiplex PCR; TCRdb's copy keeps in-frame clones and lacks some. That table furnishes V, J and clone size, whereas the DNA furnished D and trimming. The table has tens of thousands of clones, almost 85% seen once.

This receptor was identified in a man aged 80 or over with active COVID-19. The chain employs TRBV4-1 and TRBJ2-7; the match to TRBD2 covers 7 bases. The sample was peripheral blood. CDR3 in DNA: TGCGCCAGCAGCCAAGATGGGGGGGAAGCCCGACCCTCCTACGAGCAGTACTTC. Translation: CASSQDGGEARPSYEQYF.